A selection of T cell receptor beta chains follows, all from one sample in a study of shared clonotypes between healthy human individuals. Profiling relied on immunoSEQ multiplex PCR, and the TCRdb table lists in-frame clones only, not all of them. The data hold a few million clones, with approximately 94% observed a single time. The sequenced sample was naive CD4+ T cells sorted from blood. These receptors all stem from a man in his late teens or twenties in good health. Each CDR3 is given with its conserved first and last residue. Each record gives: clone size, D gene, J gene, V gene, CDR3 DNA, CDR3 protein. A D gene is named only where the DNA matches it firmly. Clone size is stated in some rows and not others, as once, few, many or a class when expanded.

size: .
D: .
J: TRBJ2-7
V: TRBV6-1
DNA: TGTGCCAGCAGTGAATCTGGGGGTCCCTACGAGCAGTACTTC
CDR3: CASSESGGPYEQYF

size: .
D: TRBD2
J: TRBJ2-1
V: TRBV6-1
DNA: TGTGCCAGCAATCCAGCGGGAGTCTATGAGCAGTTCTTC
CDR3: CASNPAGVYEQFF

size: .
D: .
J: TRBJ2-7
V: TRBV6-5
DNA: TGTGCCAGCAGTTACGCGGTCCGCGACTACGAGCAGTACTTC
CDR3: CASSYAVRDYEQYF

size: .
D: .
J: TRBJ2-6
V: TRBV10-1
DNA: TGCGCCAGCAGTGAGTTTTTTGGGGAGATCCTCTCTGGGGCCAACGTCCTGACTTTC
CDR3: CASSEFFGEILSGANVLTF

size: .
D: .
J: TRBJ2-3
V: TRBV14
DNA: TGTGCCAGCAGCCAAGGATACGGCAGGAAGGAAGATACGCAGTATTTT
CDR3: CASSQGYGRKEDTQYF

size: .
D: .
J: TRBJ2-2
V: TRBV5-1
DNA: TGCGCCAGCAGCTTGGCCTTAAACAGGGACGACACCGGGGAGCTGTTTTTT
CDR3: CASSLALNRDDTGELFF

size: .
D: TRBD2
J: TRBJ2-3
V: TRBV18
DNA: TGTGCCAGCTCACCGGGACTAGCGAGTAGCACAGATACGCAGTATTTT
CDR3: CASSPGLASSTDTQYF

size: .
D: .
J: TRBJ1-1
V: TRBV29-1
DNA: TGCAGCGTTGAAGCCAAGGTTTTGAACACTGAAGCTTTCTTT
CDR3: CSVEAKVLNTEAFF

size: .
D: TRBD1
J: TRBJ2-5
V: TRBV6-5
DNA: TGTGCCAGCAGCTACTGGGGACAGGTTGGAGAGACCCAGTACTTC
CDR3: CASSYWGQVGETQYF

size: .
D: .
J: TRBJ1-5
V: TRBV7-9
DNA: TGTGCCAGCAGCTTAGCCACCGGGGATAACGTAGGAAATCAGCCCCAGCATTTT
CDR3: CASSLATGDNVGNQPQHF

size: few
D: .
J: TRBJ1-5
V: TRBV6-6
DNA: TGTGCCAGCCAAAGATCCGACCAGCCCCAGCATTTT
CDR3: CASQRSDQPQHF

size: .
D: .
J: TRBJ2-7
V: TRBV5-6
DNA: TGTGCCAGCAGCTTGGGACTCTACGAGCAGTACTTC
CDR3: CASSLGLYEQYF

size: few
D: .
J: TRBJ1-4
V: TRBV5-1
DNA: TGCGCCAGCAGCTTGGGGACAGCAAATGAAAAACTGTTTTTT
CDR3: CASSLGTANEKLFF

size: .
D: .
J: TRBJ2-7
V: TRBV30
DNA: TGTGCCTGGAGGGTCACAGGGAAGCACGAGCAGTACTTC
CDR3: CAWRVTGKHEQYF

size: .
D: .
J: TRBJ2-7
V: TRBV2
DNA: TGTGCCAGCAGTCGGGACACCTACGAGCAGTACTTC
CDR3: CASSRDTYEQYF

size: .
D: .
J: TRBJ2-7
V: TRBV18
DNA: TGTGCCAGCTCACCACCTTCGATCTCCTACGAGCAGTACTTC
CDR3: CASSPPSISYEQYF

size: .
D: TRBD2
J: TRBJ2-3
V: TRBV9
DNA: TGTGCCAGCAGCCGGGGACTAGCCGTCACAGATACGCAGTATTTT
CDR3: CASSRGLAVTDTQYF

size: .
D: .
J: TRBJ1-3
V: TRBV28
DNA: TGTGCCAGCAGTAAACAGGGAACCACTGGAAACACCATATATTTT
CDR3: CASSKQGTTGNTIYF

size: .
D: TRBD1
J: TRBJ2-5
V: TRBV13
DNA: TGTGCCAGCAGCTTTGTGACAGGGGGTTGGGAGACCCAGTACTTC
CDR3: CASSFVTGGWETQYF

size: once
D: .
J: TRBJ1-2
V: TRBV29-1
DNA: TGCAGTGCACAGGAGAACTATGGCTACACCTTC
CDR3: CSAQENYGYTF

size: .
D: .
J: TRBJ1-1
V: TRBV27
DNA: TGTGCCAGCAGTTTTGGGGGTGTAAGGAACACTGAAGCTTTCTTT
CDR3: CASSFGGVRNTEAFF

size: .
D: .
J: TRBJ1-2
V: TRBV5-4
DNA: TGTGCCAGCAGCTTATCCGGGACTCAGGGATATGGCTACACCTTC
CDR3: CASSLSGTQGYGYTF

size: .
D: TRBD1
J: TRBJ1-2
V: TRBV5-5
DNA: TGTGCCAGCAGTCTCCGGACAGGGGACGGCTATGGCTACACCTTC
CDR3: CASSLRTGDGYGYTF

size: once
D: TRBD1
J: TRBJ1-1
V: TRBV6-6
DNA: TGTGCCAGCAGCCAACCCGTCGGGACAGGGAACACTGAAGCTTTCTTT
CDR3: CASSQPVGTGNTEAFF

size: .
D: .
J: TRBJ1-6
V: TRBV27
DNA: TGTGCCAGCAGTTTATCAGCTCTGGAGAGGGGGTTGGGTTCACCCCTCCACTTT
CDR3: CASSLSALERGLGSPLHF

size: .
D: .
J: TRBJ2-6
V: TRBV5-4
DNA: TGTGCCAGCAGCCCCCTAGGGGGGGCTGGGGCCAACGTCCTGACTTTC
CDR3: CASSPLGGAGANVLTF